Shown below are 24 T cell receptor beta chains from a single sample sequenced in a study of T cells after yellow fever vaccination. TCRdb recomputed calls from the 5' RACE reads with MiXCR, one row per CDR3 protein. This sample yields fewer than 350,000 distinct CDR3 sequences, of which approximately 4.5% are seen a single time; just under 20% belongs to the top ten. The starting material was PBMCs, obtained 15 days after the yellow fever booster vaccination. These receptors were obtained from a man between 18 and 29 years old who received the YFV17D yellow fever vaccine.

This clonotype was seen a handful of times. The chain recombines TRBV12-3 or TRBV12-4 with TRBJ1-2; D is ambiguous. V was shortened by 5 bases and J by 3 bases, with 13 bases between the two germline ends. The CDR3 is 14 amino acids. CDR3 nucleotide sequence: TGTGCCAGCAGTCCTTTGGGGTCAGACTATGGCTACACCTTC. This translates into CASSPLGSDYGYTF.

The sample holds many counts of this clonotype. The V call is TRBV12-3 or TRBV12-4, the J call TRBJ2-4; possibly TRBD2 for D (5 bases). V was cut by 11 bases and J by 9 bases, with 11 bases left in between. The CDR3 is made up of 10 amino acids. CDR3 DNA sequence: TGTGCCCCCACCCGGGGCATTCAGTACTTC. Translated, it gives CAPTRGIQYF.

This clonotype has at least ten counts. The chain links TRBV7-2 to TRBJ2-7, with TRBD1 matching over 9 bases. The CDR3 is 15 amino acids. The V segment lost 5 bases and the J segment 0 bases; nucleotides outside the gene matches: 5. Germline values: CDR1 SGHTA, CDR2 FQGNSA. CDR3 sequence reads: CASSTGQGHSYEQYF. CDR3 in DNA: TGTGCCAGCAGCACGGGACAGGGACACTCCTACGAGCAGTACTTC.

The chain combines TRBV4-1 with TRBJ2-5; TRBD2 aligns across 7 bases. J lost 7 bases, V lost 4 bases, and 12 bases had no gene match. CDR1 and CDR2 (germline): MGHRA, YSYEKL. CDR3 length equals 15 residues. The CDR3 reads CASSRGGSEEGTQYF. The CDR3 DNA sequence: TGCGCCAGCAGCCGGGGCGGGAGTGAAGAAGGGACCCAGTACTTC.

The chain has TRBV10-3 and TRBJ2-2; 7 bases line up with TRBD1. The CDR3 is made up of 14 amino acids. After removal of 3 bases from V and 5 bases from J, the junction contained 3 bases not matched to a gene. Germline lookup yields CDR1 ENHRY and CDR2 SYGVKD. CDR3 sequence: CAISDIRGTGELFF. The CDR3, as DNA: TGTGCCATCAGTGACATCAGGGGGACCGGGGAGCTGTTTTTT.

In its sample, this clonotype was seen many times. The chain couples TRBV6-1 to TRBJ1-2, with no clear D. The V end was cut by 6 bases, the J end by 4 bases, with 9 bases between. CDR3 size: 12 residues. Germline V gene data show CDR1 as MNHNS and CDR2 as SASEGT. CDR3 coding DNA: TGTGCCAGCAGCGGTTCCAGCTATGGCTACACCTTC. Protein: CASSGSSYGYTF.

This clonotype has ten or more counts. The chain links TRBV7-6 to TRBJ2-5; 9 bases fit TRBD2. CDR1 is SGHVS and CDR2 is FNYEAQ in the germline V gene. V was clipped by 6 bases and J by 5 bases; unmatched bases: 13. The CDR3 sequence is 16 residues long. CDR3 DNA: TGTGCCAGCAGTCCAAGCGGGGGGTTTGGACGGGAGACCCAGTACTTC. This translates into CASSPSGGFGRETQYF.

This clonotype was observed at least ten times. This sequence joins TRBV7-2 and TRBJ1-5, with D perhaps matching TRBD1 (5 bases). Trimming left V 5 bases short and J 5 bases short, with 13 bases between. The CDR3 has 14 residues. Germline CDR1 and CDR2: SGHTA and FQGNSA. The CDR3 sequence: CASSVGAGDQPQHF. The CDR3, as DNA: TGTGCCAGCAGCGTAGGGGCGGGGGATCAGCCCCAGCATTTT.

The rearrangement joins TRBV7-9 to TRBJ2-3; D not certain. V was clipped by 3 bases and J by 2 bases, with 6 bases between them. This CDR3 is built from 13 residues. CDR1 and CDR2 from the germline V gene are SEHNR and FQNEAQ (reference sequence). CDR3 residues: CASSFVNTDTQYF. The CDR3, as DNA: TGTGCCAGCAGCTTCGTGAACACAGATACGCAGTATTTT.

J is TRBJ2-2 and V is TRBV12-3 or TRBV12-4; D remains ambiguous. This CDR3 comprises 16 residues. The V and J ends lost 4 bases and 0 bases respectively, with 12 bases between them. In DNA, the CDR3 is TGTGCCAGCAGTTCCCCCCGGGCCACGAACACCGGGGAGCTGTTTTTT. Translating gives CASSSPRATNTGELFF.

This clonotype was observed a handful of times. The chain's CDR3 is CASSLAGAGEQPQHF. The CDR3 nucleotides are TGTGCCAGCAGTTTAGCAGGGGCGGGCGAACAGCCCCAGCATTTT. The chain employs TRBV27 and TRBJ1-5, with a tentative D call TRBD1 (6 bases). Germline-derived CDR1 and CDR2 are MNHEY and SMNVEV (reference sequence). The germline V and J ends were trimmed by 2 bases and 7 bases, with 15 bases remaining between them. The CDR3 sequence is 15 residues long.

Many counts were recorded for this clonotype. V gene TRBV10-3 combines with J gene TRBJ2-3; 9 positions agree with TRBD1. Germline V gene sequence: CDR1 ENHRY, CDR2 SYGVKD. The V and J ends lost 0 bases and 4 bases, in that order; junction bases with no gene match: 5. CDR3 length equals 16 residues. The CDR3 DNA reads TGTGCCATCAGTGAGTCGGGACAGGGATTAGCAGATACGCAGTATTTT. The encoded protein is CAISESGQGLADTQYF.

This clonotype has more than one count but fewer than ten. The gene calls are TRBV6-6 and TRBJ1-6; a possible D gene is TRBD1 (5 bases). There are 14 residues in the CDR3. V gave up 2 bases and J gave up 13 bases, with 15 bases separating them. The germline V gene encodes CDR1 MNHNY and CDR2 SVGAGI (reference sequence). The CDR3 region is CASSYGAGSPPLHF. The CDR3 DNA is TGTGCCAGCAGTTACGGGGCAGGGAGCCCTCCCCTCCACTTT.

This clonotype was detected ten times or more. The chain is built from TRBV7-9 and TRBJ2-1; TRBD2 matches 10 bases. The junction had 14 bases not matched to a gene; V was cut back by 4 bases and J by 5 bases. The CDR3 spans 18 residues. Germline V gives CDR1 SEHNR, CDR2 FQNEAQ (reference sequence). The CDR3 nucleotides are TGTGCCAGCAGCTCCCCCTGGGATAGCGGGGGGCCAAACAATGAGCAGTTCTTC. Translated, it gives CASSSPWDSGGPNNEQFF.

This clonotype appeared many times. The chain links TRBV29-1 to TRBJ2-5, with 7 bases identical to TRBD2. The CDR3 has 10 amino acids. Trimming at V came to 8 bases and at J to 4 bases, leaving 1 base not matched to a gene. Germline V gene data show CDR1 as SQVTM and CDR2 as ANQGSEA. The CDR3 coding sequence is TGCAGCACGGGGGGAGAGACCCAGTACTTC. Amino acids: CSTGGETQYF.

This clonotype was picked up many times. This chain uses TRBV7-9 with TRBJ2-5; 9 bases line up with TRBD2. In germline, CDR1 is SEHNR, CDR2 FQNEAQ (reference sequence). After removal of 2 bases from V and 4 bases from J, the junction contained 8 bases not matched to a gene. This CDR3 has 16 amino acids. The chain's CDR3 is CASSLNAGGPTETQYF. The CDR3 bases are TGTGCCAGCAGCTTAAATGCGGGGGGGCCCACAGAGACCCAGTACTTC.

There are many counts of this clonotype. The chain employs TRBV20-1 and TRBJ2-6; D is possibly TRBD1 or TRBD2 (5 bases each). This CDR3 has 15 amino acids. Trimming cost V 3 bases and J 0 bases, with 9 bases left between them. The germline V gene has CDR1 DFQATT and CDR2 SNEGSKA (reference sequence). DNA for the CDR3: TGCAGTGCTAGGGGGGTCAGCTCTGGGGCCAACGTCCTGACTTTC. It encodes CSARGVSSGANVLTF.

This clonotype was recorded at least ten times. The chain carries TRBV20-1 and TRBJ1-2; TRBD1 might be the D (5 bases). Germline values: CDR1 DFQATT, CDR2 SNEGSKA (reference sequence). Deletions cut 0 bases from V and 4 bases from J, with 21 bases between. CDR3 size: 17 residues. This CDR3 reads CSARDLQGLELVYGYTF. The CDR3 bases are TGCAGTGCTAGAGATCTGCAGGGACTGGAGCTCGTCTATGGCTACACCTTC.

Remarks on this clonotype: Given a much more abundant clone one base away, this may be a read error. The V gene is TRBV12-3 or TRBV12-4, the J gene TRBJ2-5; weak D call: TRBD1 (5 bases). This CDR3 is 13 amino acids long. The CDR3 region has the DNA TGTGCCAGCAGCATCGACAGCGAAGAGGCCCAGTACTTC. It yields the protein CASSIDSEEAQYF.

This clonotype has ten or more counts. V gene TRBV6-5 combines with J gene TRBJ2-5; no reliable D call. Between the trimmed V and J ends, which lost 5 bases and 5 bases, there was a span of 15 bases. The CDR3 loop spans 14 amino acids. Germline lookup yields CDR1 MNHEY and CDR2 SVGAGI. The CDR3 here is CASSPRSWAETQYF. The CDR3 DNA is TGTGCCAGCAGTCCTCGGTCATGGGCGGAGACCCAGTACTTC.

The sample holds a few counts of this clonotype. The chain employs TRBV5-1 and TRBJ2-1, with unresolved D. Deletions cut 2 bases from V and 7 bases from J, with 10 bases between. The CDR3 has 13 residues. Germline CDR1 is SGHRS and CDR2 is YFSETQ. The CDR3 protein is CASSLVLLNEQFF. CDR3 DNA sequence: TGCGCCAGCAGCTTAGTCCTACTGAATGAGCAGTTCTTC.

This clonotype was observed many times. V is TRBV5-4 and J is TRBJ1-1; 8 bases map to TRBD1. V lost 4 bases to trimming and J lost 3 bases; unmatched junction nucleotides: 8. Per germline, CDR1 SGHNT and CDR2 YYREEE (reference sequence). The CDR3 length is 15 residues. The CDR3 sequence: CASSIRTGIDTEAFF. The CDR3, as DNA: TGTGCCAGCAGCATCAGGACAGGGATAGACACTGAAGCTTTCTTT.

This clonotype was counted ten times or more. The rearrangement uses TRBV5-1 and TRBJ2-3; possibly TRBD2 for D (6 bases). From germline, CDR1 is SGHRS and CDR2 YFSETQ. The length of the CDR3 is 14 residues. V lost 2 bases and J 1 base, leaving 8 bases between the germline ends. CDR3 protein: CASSFPGGTDTQYF. CDR3 DNA: TGCGCCAGCAGCTTCCCGGGGGGCACAGATACGCAGTATTTT. Full variable domain (remainder filled in from reference TRBV5-1 and TRBJ2-3): KAGVTQTPRYLIKTRGQQVTLSCSPISGHRSVSWYQQTPGQGLQFLFEYFSETQRNKGNFPGRFSGRQFSNSRSEMNVSTLELGDSALYLCASSFPGGTDTQYFGPGTRLTVL.

The chain employs TRBV7-2 and TRBJ2-1; 10 nucleotides line up with TRBD2. Germline lookup yields CDR1 SGHTA and CDR2 FQGNSA. The V and J ends lost 0 bases and 9 bases, in that order; junction bases with no gene match: 8. There are 16 residues in the CDR3. The CDR3 nucleotides are TGTGCCAGCAGCTTAGCCCCCCAGCGGGGGGGCGCTGAGCAGTTCTTC. Residues: CASSLAPQRGGAEQFF.